A selection of T cell receptor beta chains follows, all from one sample in a study of shared clonotypes between healthy human individuals. Measured with immunoSEQ multiplex PCR; TCRdb has only the in-frame clones, and not every one. The sample lists approximately 2,000,000 clones; about 90% were seen once. The sample comprised naive CD4+ T cells from PBMCs. These receptors were obtained from a young man in good health. Some clones in this sample may be carry-over from other donors' samples. The CDR3 runs from the conserved cysteine through the conserved F or W. The D gene is left open where the match is weak. The size of a clone is reported for some rows only, either as once, few or many, or as a class for expanded clones.

d_call	j_call	clone_size	v_call	cdr3_aa	cdr3_nt
.	TRBJ2-1	.	TRBV18	CASSPRRGDNEQFF	TGTGCCAGCTCACCGCGCAGGGGCGACAATGAGCAGTTCTTC
.	TRBJ2-3	.	TRBV10-3	CAISGYTGTGSTDTQYF	TGTGCCATCAGTGGGTACACCGGGACTGGTTCTACAGATACGCAGTATTTT
TRBD1	TRBJ1-2	.	TRBV18	CASSPGQGWGYTF	TGTGCCAGCTCACCGGGACAGGGATGGGGCTACACCTTC
.	TRBJ2-3	.	TRBV6-1	CASRQGYGTDTQYF	TGTGCCAGCAGGCAGGGGTACGGCACAGATACGCAGTATTTT
.	TRBJ2-3	once	TRBV4-1	CASSPNRDKHRTDTQYF	TGCGCCAGCAGCCCAAACCGGGACAAACACCGCACAGATACGCAGTATTTT
.	TRBJ2-1	.	TRBV5-4	CASSKRDSFTNEQFF	TGTGCCAGCAGCAAACGGGACTCCTTCACCAATGAGCAGTTCTTC
.	TRBJ2-3	.	TRBV6-5	CASSANRDTQYF	TGTGCCAGCAGTGCAAACCGAGATACGCAGTATTTT
.	TRBJ1-5	.	TRBV18	CASSRRVSNQPQHF	TGTGCCAGCTCACGAAGGGTTAGCAATCAGCCCCAGCATTTT
.	TRBJ1-5	.	TRBV28	CASSLLPLSNQPQHF	TGTGCCAGCAGCCTCCTCCCCCTTAGCAATCAGCCCCAGCATTTT
.	TRBJ2-1	.	TRBV6-5	CASSRSGRPSEQFF	TGTGCCAGCAGTCGGAGCGGGCGCCCGAGTGAGCAGTTCTTC
.	TRBJ2-7	.	TRBV6-6	CASSYRQTSYEQYF	TGTGCCAGCAGTTACCGACAGACTTCCTACGAGCAGTACTTC
TRBD1	TRBJ1-6	.	TRBV6-5	CASSYFRGPDSPLHF	TGTGCCAGCAGTTACTTTAGGGGGCCTGATTCACCCCTCCACTTT
.	TRBJ2-1	.	TRBV7-6	CASSLARGGSYNEQFF	TGTGCCAGCAGCTTAGCGCGAGGGGGCTCCTACAATGAGCAGTTCTTC
TRBD1	TRBJ2-2	.	TRBV10-3	CAIRLGQGNGELFF	TGTGCCATCAGACTCGGACAGGGAAACGGGGAGCTGTTTTTT
.	TRBJ1-2	.	TRBV18	CASSPSWGDAGGYTF	TGTGCCAGCTCTCCATCGTGGGGGGACGCAGGCGGCTACACCTTC
TRBD2	TRBJ2-7	.	TRBV4-1	CASSPSGVTAGGYPYEQYF	TGCGCCAGCAGCCCAAGCGGGGTCACAGCGGGGGGCTATCCCTACGAGCAGTACTTC
.	TRBJ2-1	.	TRBV5-4	CASSSLRSSYNEQFF	TGTGCCAGCAGCTCCTTAAGAAGCTCCTACAATGAGCAGTTCTTC
.	TRBJ1-4	.	TRBV27	CASRMLGGANEKLFF	TGTGCCAGCCGTATGCTCGGCGGGGCTAATGAAAAACTGTTTTTT
.	TRBJ1-2	.	TRBV7-2	CASSLIRPDGYTF	TGTGCCAGCAGCTTAATACGGCCGGATGGCTACACCTTC
TRBD1	TRBJ2-7	.	TRBV7-9	CASSPGQGSFSYEQYF	TGTGCCAGCAGCCCGGGACAGGGGAGTTTCTCCTACGAGCAGTACTTC
.	TRBJ1-2	.	TRBV7-9	CASTRNYGYTF	TGTGCCAGCACCCGTAACTATGGCTACACCTTC
.	TRBJ2-2	once	TRBV7-6	CASTPRMGTYTGELFF	TGTGCCAGCACCCCGAGGATGGGAACCTATACCGGGGAGCTGTTTTTT
.	TRBJ1-1	.	TRBV9	CASSVVTENTEAFF	TGTGCCAGCAGCGTAGTTACAGAGAACACTGAAGCTTTCTTT
.	TRBJ1-1	.	TRBV5-1	CASSFAGGVNTEAFF	TGCGCCAGCAGCTTTGCGGGAGGGGTGAACACTGAAGCTTTCTTT
.	TRBJ1-1	few	TRBV6-5	CASSYRKEAFF	TGTGCCAGCAGTTACAGAAAAGAAGCTTTCTTT
TRBD2	TRBJ2-1	.	TRBV11-2	CASSLRGLAGGLKGNEQFF	TGTGCCAGCAGCTTAAGGGGACTAGCGGGAGGATTAAAGGGCAATGAGCAGTTCTTC
.	TRBJ1-1	.	TRBV28	CASRTKTEAFF	TGTGCCAGCAGAACTAAGACTGAAGCTTTCTTT
.	TRBJ1-1	.	TRBV7-9	CARSLAGQLNTEAFF	TGTGCCCGCAGCTTAGCTGGACAGTTAAACACTGAAGCTTTCTTT
TRBD2	TRBJ2-3	.	TRBV27	CASSLAGKPDTQYF	TGTGCCAGCAGCTTAGCGGGAAAACCAGATACGCAGTATTTT
TRBD1	TRBJ1-5	.	TRBV15	CATSRAGQHYQPQHF	TGTGCCACCAGCAGAGCGGGACAGCATTATCAGCCCCAGCATTTT
.	TRBJ2-7	.	TRBV6-5	CASSAPGSYEQYF	TGTGCCAGCAGTGCCCCGGGTTCCTACGAGCAGTACTTC
.	TRBJ2-1	.	TRBV7-3	CASSYLGGDEQFF	TGTGCCAGCAGCTATCTCGGTGGGGATGAGCAGTTCTTC
.	TRBJ2-5	.	TRBV29-1	CSGTPAPRAQETQYF	TGCAGCGGAACCCCCGCCCCCAGGGCTCAAGAGACCCAGTACTTC
.	TRBJ2-7	.	TRBV2	CASSERPTGKYEQYF	TGTGCCAGCAGTGAAAGGCCTACGGGTAAATACGAGCAGTACTTC
TRBD1	TRBJ1-1	.	TRBV19	CASRLGQGVTEAFF	TGTGCCAGTAGATTGGGACAGGGGGTTACTGAAGCTTTCTTT
TRBD2	TRBJ2-5	.	TRBV7-2	CASIRPGGRETQYF	TGTGCCAGCATCAGACCTGGCGGGAGGGAGACCCAGTACTTC
.	TRBJ2-7	.	TRBV9	CASSAGQKGDEQYF	TGTGCCAGCAGCGCGGGACAAAAGGGGGACGAGCAGTACTTC
.	TRBJ2-5	.	TRBV18	CASSPIGATQETQYF	TGTGCCAGCTCACCAATAGGGGCTACCCAAGAGACCCAGTACTTC
.	TRBJ2-7	.	TRBV27	CASSLNRGRQYF	TGTGCCAGCAGTTTAAACCGGGGCAGGCAGTACTTC
.	TRBJ2-6	.	TRBV11-2	CASSSAQGVPGANVLTF	TGTGCCAGCAGCTCAGCACAGGGAGTTCCTGGGGCCAACGTCCTGACTTTC
.	TRBJ2-1	.	TRBV10-1	CASSESLGEQFF	TGCGCCAGCAGTGAGTCATTGGGTGAGCAGTTCTTC
TRBD2	TRBJ2-2	.	TRBV2	CASGAGGTGELFF	TGTGCCAGCGGGGCGGGAGGAACCGGGGAGCTGTTTTTT
TRBD2	TRBJ2-7	.	TRBV28	CASSSSGMEQYF	TGTGCCAGCAGCTCTAGCGGGATGGAGCAGTACTTC
.	TRBJ2-3	.	TRBV30	CAWKPGIQSDTQYF	TGTGCCTGGAAACCGGGAATACAGTCAGATACGCAGTATTTT
TRBD2	TRBJ2-3	.	TRBV5-4	CASSLYSFLREGQDTQYF	TGTGCCAGCAGCTTGTATAGTTTTTTGCGGGAGGGTCAAGATACGCAGTATTTT
.	TRBJ2-6	.	TRBV10-1	CASSGTEISGANVLTF	TGCGCCAGCAGTGGGACAGAGATCTCTGGGGCCAACGTCCTGACTTTC
.	TRBJ2-7	.	TRBV2	CASRYRVGEQYF	TGTGCCAGCAGGTACAGGGTCGGAGAGCAGTACTTC
.	TRBJ2-1	once	TRBV7-8	CASSLDWGDEQFF	TGTGCCAGCAGCTTAGATTGGGGAGACGAGCAGTTCTTC
.	TRBJ1-5	few	TRBV28	CASSPGQPGPQHF	TGTGCCAGCAGTCCTGGACAGCCTGGGCCCCAGCATTTT
.	TRBJ1-4	.	TRBV25-1	CASSDHRFNEKLFF	TGTGCCAGCAGTGATCACAGGTTCAATGAAAAACTGTTTTTT
TRBD2	TRBJ2-3	.	TRBV5-1	CASSLGTSSRTDTQYF	TGCGCCAGCAGCCTCGGGACTAGCAGCCGCACAGATACGCAGTATTTT
TRBD1	TRBJ2-7	.	TRBV5-1	CASSLLPSGTGLYEQYF	TGCGCCAGCAGCCTTCTCCCTTCCGGGACAGGCCTGTACGAGCAGTACTTC
TRBD1	TRBJ1-5	.	TRBV11-2	CASSITGDQPQHF	TGTGCCAGCAGCATAACAGGGGATCAGCCCCAGCATTTT
.	TRBJ1-3	.	TRBV4-1	CASSQVRLGGNTIYF	TGCGCCAGCAGCCAAGTTCGTCTTGGCGGAAACACCATATATTTT
TRBD2	TRBJ2-2	.	TRBV25-1	CASSTLAENTGELFF	TGTGCCAGCAGTACTCTAGCGGAGAACACCGGGGAGCTGTTTTTT